This TCR beta chain is drawn from a study of radiotherapy plus CTLA-4 blockade in lung cancer. Whole-study results and caveats: Early blood T cell clone dynamics reportedly forecast response best, with interferon-beta.

Looked up from germline, CDR1 is PRHDT and CDR2 is FYEKMQ (reference sequence). V was clipped by 6 bases and J by 4 bases, with 22 bases between them. CDR3 length equals 16 residues. Chemo-refractory metastatic non-small-cell lung cancer patients underwent focal radiation alongside CTLA-4 blockade with ipilimumab. Clones were read by immunoSEQ multiplex PCR, and TCRdb kept only the in-frame ones, dropping some. The table lists 100,000 to 150,000 clones, 78% of them singletons. As for this clone: Its specificity is not known.

The clonotype was recovered from a human donor with non-small cell lung cancer who had a partial response to radiotherapy plus ipilimumab. The sequences come from peripheral blood, collected from a patient treated with radiotherapy plus ipilimumab. The genes are TRBV13 and TRBJ2-7, with D perhaps TRBD2 (5 bases). CDR3 coding DNA: TGTGCCAGCAGTGAATGGGCTCGGAGGTCGGCTTACGAGCAGTACTTC. It codes for CASSEWARRSAYEQYF.